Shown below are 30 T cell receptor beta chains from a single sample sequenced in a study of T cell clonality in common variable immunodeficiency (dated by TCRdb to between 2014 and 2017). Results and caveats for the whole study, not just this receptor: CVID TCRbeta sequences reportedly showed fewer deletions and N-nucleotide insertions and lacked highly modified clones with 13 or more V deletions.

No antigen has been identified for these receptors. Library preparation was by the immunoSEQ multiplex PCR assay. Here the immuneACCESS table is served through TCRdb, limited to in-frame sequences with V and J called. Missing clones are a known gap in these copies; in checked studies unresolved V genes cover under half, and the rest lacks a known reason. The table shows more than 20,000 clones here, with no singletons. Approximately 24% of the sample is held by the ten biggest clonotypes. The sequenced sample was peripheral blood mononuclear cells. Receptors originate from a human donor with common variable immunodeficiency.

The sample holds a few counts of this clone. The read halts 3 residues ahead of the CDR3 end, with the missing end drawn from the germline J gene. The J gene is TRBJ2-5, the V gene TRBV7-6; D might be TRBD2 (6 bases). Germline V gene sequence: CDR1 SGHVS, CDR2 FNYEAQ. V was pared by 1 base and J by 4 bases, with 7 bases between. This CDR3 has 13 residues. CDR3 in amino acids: CASSLVGGETQYF. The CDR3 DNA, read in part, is TGTGCCAGCAGCTTAGTGGGGGGAGAGACC.

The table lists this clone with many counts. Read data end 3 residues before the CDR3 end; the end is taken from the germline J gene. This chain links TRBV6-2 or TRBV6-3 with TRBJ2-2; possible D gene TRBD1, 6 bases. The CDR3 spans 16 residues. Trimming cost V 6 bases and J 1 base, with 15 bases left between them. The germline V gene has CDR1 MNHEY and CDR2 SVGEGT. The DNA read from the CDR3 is TGTGCCAGCAGCGAGACAGGCCGGGGGAACACCGGGGAG. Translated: CASSETGRGNTGE. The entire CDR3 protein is CASSETGRGNTGELFF.

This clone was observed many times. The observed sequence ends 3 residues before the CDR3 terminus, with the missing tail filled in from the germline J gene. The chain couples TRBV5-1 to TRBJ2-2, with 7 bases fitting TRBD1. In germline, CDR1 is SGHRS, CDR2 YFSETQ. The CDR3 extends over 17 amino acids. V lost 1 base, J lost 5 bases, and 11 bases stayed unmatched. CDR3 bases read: TGCGCCAGCAGCTTGTTGGGAGACAGGGTGAGAACCGGGGAG. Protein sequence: CASSLLGDRVRTGE. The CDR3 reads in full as CASSLLGDRVRTGELFF.

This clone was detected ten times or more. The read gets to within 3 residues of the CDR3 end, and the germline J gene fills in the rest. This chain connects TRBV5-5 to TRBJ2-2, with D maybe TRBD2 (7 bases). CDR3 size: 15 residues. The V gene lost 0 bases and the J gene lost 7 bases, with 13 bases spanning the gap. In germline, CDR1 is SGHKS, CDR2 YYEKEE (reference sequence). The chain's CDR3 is CASSLVAGAVGELFF. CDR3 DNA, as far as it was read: TGTGCCAGCAGCTTGGTTGCGGGGGCTGTCGGGGAG.

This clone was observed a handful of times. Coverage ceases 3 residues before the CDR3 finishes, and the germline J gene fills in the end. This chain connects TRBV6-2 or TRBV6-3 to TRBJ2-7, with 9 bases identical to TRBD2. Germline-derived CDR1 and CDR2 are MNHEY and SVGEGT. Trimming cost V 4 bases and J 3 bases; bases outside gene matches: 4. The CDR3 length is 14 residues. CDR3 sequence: CASSLAGVYYEQYF. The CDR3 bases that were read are TGTGCCAGCAGTTTAGCGGGAGTGTACTACGAG.

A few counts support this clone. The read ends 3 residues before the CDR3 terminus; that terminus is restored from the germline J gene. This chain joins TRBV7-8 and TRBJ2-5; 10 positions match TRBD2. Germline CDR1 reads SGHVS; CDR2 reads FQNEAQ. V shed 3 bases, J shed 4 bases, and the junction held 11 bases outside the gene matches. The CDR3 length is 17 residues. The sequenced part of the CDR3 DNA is TGTGCCAGCAGCTTCAGCGGGGGGGTCCAGCCTATAGAGACC. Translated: CASSFSGGVQPIET. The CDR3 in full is CASSFSGGVQPIETQYF.

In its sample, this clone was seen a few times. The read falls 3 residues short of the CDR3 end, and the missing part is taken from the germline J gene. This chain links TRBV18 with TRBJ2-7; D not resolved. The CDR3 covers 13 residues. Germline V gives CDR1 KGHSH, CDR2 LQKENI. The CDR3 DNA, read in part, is TGTTCCATCTCGCCATATGCGGCATACGAG. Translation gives CSISPYAAYE. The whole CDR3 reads CSISPYAAYEQYF.

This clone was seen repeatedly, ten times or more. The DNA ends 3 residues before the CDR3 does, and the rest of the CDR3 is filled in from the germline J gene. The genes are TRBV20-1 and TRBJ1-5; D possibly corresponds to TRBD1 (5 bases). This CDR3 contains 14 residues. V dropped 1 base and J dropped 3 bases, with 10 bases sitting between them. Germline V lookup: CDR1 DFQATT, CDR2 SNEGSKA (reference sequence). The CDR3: CSARGDSHNQPQHF. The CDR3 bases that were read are TGCAGTGCTAGAGGCGACAGTCACAATCAGCCC.

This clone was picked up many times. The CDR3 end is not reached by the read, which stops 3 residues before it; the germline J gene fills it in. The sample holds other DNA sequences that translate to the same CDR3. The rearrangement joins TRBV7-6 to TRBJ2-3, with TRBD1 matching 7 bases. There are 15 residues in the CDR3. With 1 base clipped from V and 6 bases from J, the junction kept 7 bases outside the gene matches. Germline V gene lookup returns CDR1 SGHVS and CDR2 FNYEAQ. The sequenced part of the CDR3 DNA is TGTGCCAGCAGCTTAGATTTGCAGGGGGTTGATACG. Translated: CASSLDLQGVDT. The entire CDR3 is CASSLDLQGVDTQYF.

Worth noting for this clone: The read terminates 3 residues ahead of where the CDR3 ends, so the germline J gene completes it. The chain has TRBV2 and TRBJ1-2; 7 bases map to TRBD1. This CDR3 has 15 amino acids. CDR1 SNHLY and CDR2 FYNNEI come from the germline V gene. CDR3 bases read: TGTGCCAGCAGTGGGAGTGGAGGGGGCGCGGGAGGC. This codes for CASSGSGGGAGG. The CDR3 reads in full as CASSGSGGGAGGYTF. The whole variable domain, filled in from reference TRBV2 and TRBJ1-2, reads EPEVTQTPSHQVTQMGQEVILRCVPISNHLYFYWYRQILGQKVEFLVSFYNNEISEKSEIFDDQFSVERPDGSNFTLKIRSTKLEDSAMYFCASSGSGGGAGGYTFGSGTRLTVV.

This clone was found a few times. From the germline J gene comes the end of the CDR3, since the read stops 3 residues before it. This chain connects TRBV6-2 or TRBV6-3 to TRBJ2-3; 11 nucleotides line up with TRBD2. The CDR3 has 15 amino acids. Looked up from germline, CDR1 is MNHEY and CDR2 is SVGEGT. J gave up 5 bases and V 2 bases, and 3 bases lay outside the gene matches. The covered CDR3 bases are TGTGCCAGCAGTTACCCACTAGCGGGAGTAGATACG. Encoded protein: CASSYPLAGVDT. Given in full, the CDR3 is CASSYPLAGVDTQYF.

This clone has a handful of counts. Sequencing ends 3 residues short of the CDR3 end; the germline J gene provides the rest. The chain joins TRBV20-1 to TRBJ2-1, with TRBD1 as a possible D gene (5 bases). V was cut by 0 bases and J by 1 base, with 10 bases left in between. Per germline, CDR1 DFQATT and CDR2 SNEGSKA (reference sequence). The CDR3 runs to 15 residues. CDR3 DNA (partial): TGCAGTGCTAGAGAACGGCAGGGTTCCTACAATGAG. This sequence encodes CSARERQGSYNE. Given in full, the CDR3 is CSARERQGSYNEQFF.

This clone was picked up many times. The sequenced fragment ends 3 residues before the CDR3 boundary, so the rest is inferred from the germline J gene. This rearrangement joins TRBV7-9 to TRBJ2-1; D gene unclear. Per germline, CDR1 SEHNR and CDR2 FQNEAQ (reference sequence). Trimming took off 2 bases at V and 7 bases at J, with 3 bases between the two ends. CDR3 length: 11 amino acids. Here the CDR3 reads CASSLLNEQFF. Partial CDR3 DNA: TGTGCCAGCAGCTTACTAAATGAG.

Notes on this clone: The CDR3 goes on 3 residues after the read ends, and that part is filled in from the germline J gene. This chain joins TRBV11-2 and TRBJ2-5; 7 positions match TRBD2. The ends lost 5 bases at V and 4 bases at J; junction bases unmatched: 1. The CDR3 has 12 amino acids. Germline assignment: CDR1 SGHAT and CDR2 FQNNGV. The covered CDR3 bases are TGTGCCAGCAGCGGGGGGGTAGAGACC. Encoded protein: CASSGGVET. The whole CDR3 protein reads CASSGGVETQYF.

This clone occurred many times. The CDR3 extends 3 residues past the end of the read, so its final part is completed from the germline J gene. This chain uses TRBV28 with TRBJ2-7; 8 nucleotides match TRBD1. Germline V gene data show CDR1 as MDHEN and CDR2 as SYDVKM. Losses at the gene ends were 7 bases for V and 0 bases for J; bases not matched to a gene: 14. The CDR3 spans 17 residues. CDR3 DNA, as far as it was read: TGTGCCAGCAAGACCACAGGGGGATACATGAGCTCCTACGAG. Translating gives CASKTTGGYMSSYE. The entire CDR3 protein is CASKTTGGYMSSYEQYF. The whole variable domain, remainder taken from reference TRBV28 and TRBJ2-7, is DVKVTQSSRYLVKRTGEKVFLECVQDMDHENMFWYRQDPGLGLRLIYFSYDVKMKEKGDIPEGYSVSREKKERFSLILESASTNQTSMYLCASKTTGGYMSSYEQYFGPGTRLTVT.

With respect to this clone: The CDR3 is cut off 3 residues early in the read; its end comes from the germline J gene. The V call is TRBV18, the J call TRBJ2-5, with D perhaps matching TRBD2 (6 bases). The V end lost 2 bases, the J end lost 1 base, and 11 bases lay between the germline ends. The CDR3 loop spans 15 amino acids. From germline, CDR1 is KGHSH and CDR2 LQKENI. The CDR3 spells CASSPMGGAQETQYF. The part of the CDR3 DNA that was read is TGTGCCAGCTCACCAATGGGCGGGGCCCAAGAGACC.

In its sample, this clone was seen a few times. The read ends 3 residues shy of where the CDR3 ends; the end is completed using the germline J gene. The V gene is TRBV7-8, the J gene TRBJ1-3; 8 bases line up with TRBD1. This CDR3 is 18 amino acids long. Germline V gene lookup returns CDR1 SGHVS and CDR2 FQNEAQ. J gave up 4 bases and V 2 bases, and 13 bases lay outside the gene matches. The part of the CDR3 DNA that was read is TGTGCCAGCAGCTTACGGTCTTCTGACAGGGGTTCAGGAAACACC. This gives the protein CASSLRSSDRGSGNT. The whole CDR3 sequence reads CASSLRSSDRGSGNTIYF.

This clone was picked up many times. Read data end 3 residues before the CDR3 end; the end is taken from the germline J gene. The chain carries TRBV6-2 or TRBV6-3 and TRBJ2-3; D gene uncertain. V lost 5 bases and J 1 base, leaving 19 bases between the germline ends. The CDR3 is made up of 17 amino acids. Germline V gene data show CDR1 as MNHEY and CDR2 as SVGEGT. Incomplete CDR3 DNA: TGTGCCAGCAGTCTAATGACTGTGTTCGATGGCACAGATACG. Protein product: CASSLMTVFDGTDT. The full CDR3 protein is CASSLMTVFDGTDTQYF.

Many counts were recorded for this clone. CDR3 residues: CASSESYRETQYF. The part of the CDR3 DNA that was read is TGCGCCAGCAGTGAGTCGTACAGGGAGACC. The chain combines TRBV10-1 with TRBJ2-5, with a weak D call TRBD1 (5 bases). Read coverage stops 3 residues before the CDR3 terminus; the germline J gene supplies the remainder. The CDR3 has 13 residues. The germline V gene encodes CDR1 WNHNN and CDR2 SYGVQD (reference sequence). V was pared by 0 bases and J by 5 bases, with 7 bases between.

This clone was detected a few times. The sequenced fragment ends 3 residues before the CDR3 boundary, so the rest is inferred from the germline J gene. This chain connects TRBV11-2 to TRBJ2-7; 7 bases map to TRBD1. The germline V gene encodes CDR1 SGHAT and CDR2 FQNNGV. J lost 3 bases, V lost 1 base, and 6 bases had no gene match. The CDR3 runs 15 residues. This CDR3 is CASSLGGTVGYEQYF. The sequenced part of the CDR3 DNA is TGTGCCAGCAGCTTAGGGGGGACAGTCGGCTACGAG.

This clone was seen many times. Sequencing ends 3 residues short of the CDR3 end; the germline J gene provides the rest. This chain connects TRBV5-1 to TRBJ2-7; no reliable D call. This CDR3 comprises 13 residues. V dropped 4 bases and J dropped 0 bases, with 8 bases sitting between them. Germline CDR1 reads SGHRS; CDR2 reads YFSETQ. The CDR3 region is CASSPASSYEQYF. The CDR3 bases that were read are TGCGCCAGCAGCCCTGCCAGCTCCTACGAG.

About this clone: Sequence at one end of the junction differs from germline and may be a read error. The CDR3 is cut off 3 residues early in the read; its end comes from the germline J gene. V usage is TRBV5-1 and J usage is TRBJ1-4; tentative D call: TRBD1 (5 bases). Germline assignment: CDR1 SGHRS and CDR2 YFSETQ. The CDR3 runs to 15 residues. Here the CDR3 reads CASTYQGLTKEKLFF. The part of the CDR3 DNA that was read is TGCGCCAGCACCTACCAGGGACTAACTAAGGAAAAA.

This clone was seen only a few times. This CDR3 is CASSLTSGDYEQYF. Incomplete CDR3 DNA: TGCGCCAGCAGCTTGACTAGCGGGGACTACGAG. The chain uses TRBV5-1 and TRBJ2-7, with 10 bases aligning to TRBD2. The read stops 3 residues short of the end of the CDR3; the missing end is completed from the germline J gene. V was clipped by 1 base and J by 3 bases; unmatched bases: 1. From germline, CDR1 is SGHRS and CDR2 YFSETQ. The CDR3 loop spans 14 amino acids. Full variable domain (remainder filled in from reference TRBV5-1 and TRBJ2-7): KAGVTQTPRYLIKTRGQQVTLSCSPISGHRSVSWYQQTPGQGLQFLFEYFSETQRNKGNFPGRFSGRQFSNSRSEMNVSTLELGDSALYLCASSLTSGDYEQYFGPGTRLTVT.

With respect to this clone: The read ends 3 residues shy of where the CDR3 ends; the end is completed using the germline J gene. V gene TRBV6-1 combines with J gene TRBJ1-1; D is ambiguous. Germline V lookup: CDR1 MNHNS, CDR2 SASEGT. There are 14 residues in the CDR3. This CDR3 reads CASSEALLAAEAFF. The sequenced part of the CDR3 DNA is TGTGCCAGCAGTGAAGCGCTATTAGCCGCGGAA.

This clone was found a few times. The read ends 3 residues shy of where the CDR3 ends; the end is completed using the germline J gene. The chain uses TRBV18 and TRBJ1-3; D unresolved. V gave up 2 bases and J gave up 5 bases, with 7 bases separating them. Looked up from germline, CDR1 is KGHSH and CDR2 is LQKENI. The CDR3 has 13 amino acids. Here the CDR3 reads CASSPAGRNTIYF. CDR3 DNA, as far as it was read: TGTGCCAGCTCACCAGCAGGCCGAAACACC.

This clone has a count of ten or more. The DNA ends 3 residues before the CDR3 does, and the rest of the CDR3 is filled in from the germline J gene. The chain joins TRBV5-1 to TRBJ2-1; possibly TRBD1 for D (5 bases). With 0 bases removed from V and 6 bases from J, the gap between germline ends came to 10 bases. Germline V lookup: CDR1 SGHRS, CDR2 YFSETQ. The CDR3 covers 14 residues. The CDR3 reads CASSLGGRINEQFF. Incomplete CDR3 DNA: TGCGCCAGCAGCTTGGGGGGCCGTATCAATGAG.

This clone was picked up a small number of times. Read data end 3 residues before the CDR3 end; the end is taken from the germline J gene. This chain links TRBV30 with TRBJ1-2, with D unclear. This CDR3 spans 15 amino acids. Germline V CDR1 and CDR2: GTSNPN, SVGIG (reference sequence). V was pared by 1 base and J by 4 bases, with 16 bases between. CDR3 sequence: CAWSAHHEGGYGYTF. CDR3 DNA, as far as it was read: TGTGCCTGGAGTGCTCATCATGAGGGTGGCTATGGC.

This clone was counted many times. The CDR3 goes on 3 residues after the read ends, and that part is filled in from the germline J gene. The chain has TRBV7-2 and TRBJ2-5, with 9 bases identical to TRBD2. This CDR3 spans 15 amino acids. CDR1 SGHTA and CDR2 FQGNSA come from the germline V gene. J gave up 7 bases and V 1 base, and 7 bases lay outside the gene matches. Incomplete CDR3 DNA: TGTGCCAGCAGCTTAGGTAGCGGGGGACCCACGACC. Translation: CASSLGSGGPTT. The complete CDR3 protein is CASSLGSGGPTTQYF.

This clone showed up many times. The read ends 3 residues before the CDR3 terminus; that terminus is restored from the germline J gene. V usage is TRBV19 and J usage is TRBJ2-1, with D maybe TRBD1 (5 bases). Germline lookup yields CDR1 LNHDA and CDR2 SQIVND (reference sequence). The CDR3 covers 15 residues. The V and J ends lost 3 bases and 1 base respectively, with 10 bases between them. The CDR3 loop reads CASSIQGSSYNEQFF. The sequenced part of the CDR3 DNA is TGTGCCAGTAGTATTCAGGGCTCGTCCTACAATGAG.

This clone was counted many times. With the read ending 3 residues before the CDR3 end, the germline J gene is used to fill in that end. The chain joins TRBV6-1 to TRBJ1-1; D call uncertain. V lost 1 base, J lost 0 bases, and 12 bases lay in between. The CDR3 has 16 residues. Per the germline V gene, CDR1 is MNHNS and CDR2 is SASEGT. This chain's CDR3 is CASSEGSGFMNTEAFF. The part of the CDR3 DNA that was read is TGTGCCAGCAGTGAAGGATCCGGGTTCATGAACACTGAA.